Included here is one T cell receptor (beta chain) sequence, with context. It has no known antigen specificity. Base qualities were left out, and no much larger clone turns up one base away. TCRbeta CDR3 regions were amplified from genomic DNA using the immunoSEQ Assay, a bias-controlled multiplex PCR. The authors' pipeline ran thus. Nucleated cell counts per sample were estimated from amplification of reference gene primers within the assay. Sequence reads were collapsed and filtered to measure the absolute abundance of every unique TCRbeta CDR3 rearrangement. For each sample, productive Simpson clonality was calculated as the square root of Simpson's diversity index across productive rearrangements. Sourced from immuneACCESS, this table was stored by TCRdb with only in-frame sequences that have V and J called. A share of the clones is absent; for the studies checked, an unresolved V gene accounts for under half, and the remainder has no known explanation. D and trimming come from the DNA, and the V and J calls and clone size come from that table. Recorded for this sample are 210,000 or so clones; 83% of them occurred a single time. Around 1.3% of the sample is in the top ten clones.

At one collaborating source in Seattle, patients were enrolled during active infection and were followed longitudinally through the course of disease. Whole blood was collected in K2EDTA tubes by collaborating institutions according to the institutions' own protocols. Collaborator samples were shipped for TCRbeta analysis as frozen whole blood, isolated PBMCs, or DNA extracted from either sample type. CDR1 and CDR2, per the germline V gene (reference sequence), are DFQATT and SNEGSKA. The CDR3 sequence holds 13 residues, the cysteine and phenylalanine included. Only CDR3 DNA remains: 39 bases, in frame from the first base. V drops 3 bases and J drops 8 bases, leaving 13 bases in between. This specimen comes from a study of blood T cell repertoires in COVID-19 (dated by TCRdb to 2018 to 2020). Background on the whole study: Samples covering the acute and convalescent phases of COVID-19 were provided by collaborators in the United States, Italy and Spain. The sample metadata nearly always contained a de-identified subject ID, COVID-19 status, age in years and sex. The dataset comprised deeply sampled blood TCRbeta repertoires from subjects exposed to, actively infected with, or recovered from COVID-19. The prospective study material was composed of cDNA or gDNA derived from T cells, B-cell-depleted T cells, or PBMCs. The samples were drawn from the first 160 participants of the ongoing ImmuneRACE study and from over a thousand subjects provided by 6 global collaborators. A freely available public database, intended as a resource for researchers studying the immune response to SARS-CoV-2, is where the repertoires were released. Where available, HLA class I and class II types were obtained from metadata supplied by the sample provider rather than from assay-based typing.

The paper as a whole reports these results and caveats: How much clinical and demographic metadata was included differed by source and by participant, and the metadata was provided uncurated.

The sequencing sample was made of peripheral blood. This sequence was found in a woman aged 25 to 39 with COVID-19, enrolled during active disease. The sequence joins TRBV20-1 to TRBJ1-4; TRBD1 could be the D gene, as 5 bases match. The CDR3 here reads CSASRGIGEKLFF. The nucleotide sequence is given as TGCAGTGCTAGTCGGGGGATTGGCGAAAAACTGTTTTTT.